The rows below give T cell receptor beta chains drawn from one sample of a study of T cell changes during pregnancy in multiple sclerosis. Assay used: immunoSEQ multiplex PCR; TCRdb lists only in-frame clones, some missing. Of some 37,000 clones in the sample, 88% were seen once. The input for sequencing was CD4+ T cells from peripheral blood mononuclear cells, taken before pregnancy. Receptors were obtained from a female donor with multiple sclerosis, enrolled in a pregnancy study. Both conserved end residues are part of each CDR3. D genes are given only for firm matches. Clone size is stated in some rows and not others, as once, few, many or a class when expanded.

j_gene,v_gene,d_gene,abundance,CDR3nt,CDR3aa
TRBJ2-7,TRBV9,-,-,TGTGCCAGCAGCGTAGGTTGGGGCCCCCAGAGCTTC,CASSVGWGPQSF
TRBJ2-3,TRBV25-1,TRBD2,once,TGTGCCAGCACTCACTGGGGAGGGACAGATACGCAGTATTTT,CASTHWGGTDTQYF
TRBJ2-1,TRBV5-4,TRBD2,few,TGTGCCAGCAGCTTATTTGGCTGGACTAGCGGGAGATCCTCCTACAATGAGCAGTTCTTC,CASSLFGWTSGRSSYNEQFF
TRBJ2-1,TRBV29-1,-,-,TGCAGCGCCCCGGGGGTAGGGAATGAGCAGTTCTTC,CSAPGVGNEQFF
TRBJ1-1,TRBV6-1,TRBD1,-,TGTGCCAGCAGTGCAGACAGGGACACTGAAGCTTTCTTT,CASSADRDTEAFF
TRBJ2-7,TRBV7-9,-,-,TGTGCCAGCAGCTTCGGGCAGGGTGTCCCCTACGAGCAGTACTTC,CASSFGQGVPYEQYF
TRBJ2-2,TRBV5-1,TRBD2,-,TGCGCCAGCAGCGCGGGACTAGCGGGAGCGGCCACCGGGGAGCTGTTTTTT,CASSAGLAGAATGELFF
TRBJ1-2,TRBV5-4,-,-,TGTGCCAGCAGCTCGGGGGGTAATCCCGTTCAGGACTATGGCTACACCTTC,CASSSGGNPVQDYGYTF
TRBJ2-1,TRBV6-5,-,-,TGTGCCAGCAGTTATAGGAGGGAGCAGTTCTTC,CASSYRREQFF
TRBJ2-7,TRBV6-6,TRBD1,-,TGTGCTTCTAAGAGGGGACAGGGCTCCTACGAGCAGTACTTC,CASKRGQGSYEQYF
TRBJ1-2,TRBV5-1,TRBD1,-,TGCGCCAGCAGCGAATGGACAGGACCTAACTATGGCTACACCTTC,CASSEWTGPNYGYTF